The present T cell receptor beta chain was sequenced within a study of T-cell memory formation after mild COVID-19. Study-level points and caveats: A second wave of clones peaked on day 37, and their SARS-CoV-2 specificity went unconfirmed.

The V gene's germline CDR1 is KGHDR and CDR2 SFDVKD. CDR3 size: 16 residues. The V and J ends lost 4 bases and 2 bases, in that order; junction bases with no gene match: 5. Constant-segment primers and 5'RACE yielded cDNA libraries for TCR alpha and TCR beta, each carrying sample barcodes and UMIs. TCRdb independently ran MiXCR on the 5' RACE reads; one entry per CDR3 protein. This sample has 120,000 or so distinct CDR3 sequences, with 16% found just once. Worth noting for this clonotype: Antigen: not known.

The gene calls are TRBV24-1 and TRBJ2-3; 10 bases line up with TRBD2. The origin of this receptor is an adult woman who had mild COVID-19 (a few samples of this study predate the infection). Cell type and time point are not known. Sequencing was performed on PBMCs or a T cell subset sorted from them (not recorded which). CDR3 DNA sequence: TGTGCCACCAGTGACCCTACTAGCGGGGACACAGATACGCAGTATTTT. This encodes CATSDPTSGDTDTQYF.